This T cell receptor beta chain was retrieved from a study of cytomegalovirus exposure and HLA in healthy donors. Findings of the study overall: DRB1 had the most TCR associations and HLA-C the fewest, a later analysis found, with rates varying by HLA locus. Highly shared sequence variants in one cluster were likely a sequencing artifact.

With respect to this clone: Its antigen is unidentified.

Germline CDR1 reads MNHEY; CDR2 reads SMNVEV (reference sequence). There are 13 residues in the CDR3. PCR was performed using 60 Vbeta and 13 Jbeta primers. Source study methods: In a later analysis, the count reached some 75 million unique TCR beta chains, with around 10 million shared. Produced via immunoSEQ multiplex PCR; TCRdb's table is partial and in-frame only. V, J and clone size reflect that table, while D and trimming were determined from the DNA. In the table there are 97,000 or so clones, 80% to 85% of which are singletons. This TCR was recovered from a man aged 35 to 55 in good health and CMV-seronegative. The sample consisted of PBMCs. The chain recombines TRBV27 with TRBJ2-5; possible D gene TRBD2, 7 bases. TRBJ2-7 explains the end of the DNA better; the J call may be wrong. The CDR3 coding sequence is TGTGCCAGTTGGGGGGGCTTAGGCTACGAGCAGTACTTC. It codes for CASWGGLGYEQYF.